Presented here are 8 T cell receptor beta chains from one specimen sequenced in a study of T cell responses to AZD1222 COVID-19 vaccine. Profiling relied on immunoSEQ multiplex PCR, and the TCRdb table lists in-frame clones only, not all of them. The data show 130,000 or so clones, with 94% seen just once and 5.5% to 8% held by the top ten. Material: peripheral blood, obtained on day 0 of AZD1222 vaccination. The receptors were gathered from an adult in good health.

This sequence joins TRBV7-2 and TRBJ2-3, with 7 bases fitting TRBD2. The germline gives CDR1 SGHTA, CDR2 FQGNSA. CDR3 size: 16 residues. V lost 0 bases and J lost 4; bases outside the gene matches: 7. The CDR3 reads CASSLAGGSVADTQYF. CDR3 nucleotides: TGTGCCAGCAGCTTAGCGGGCGGGAGCGTCGCAGATACGCAGTATTTT.

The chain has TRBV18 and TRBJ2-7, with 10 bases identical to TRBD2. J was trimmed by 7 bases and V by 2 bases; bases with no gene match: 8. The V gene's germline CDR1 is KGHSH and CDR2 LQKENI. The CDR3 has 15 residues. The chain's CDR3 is CASSPGAGGPGEQYF. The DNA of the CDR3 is TGTGCCAGCTCACCAGGAGCGGGAGGGCCGGGGGAGCAGTACTTC.

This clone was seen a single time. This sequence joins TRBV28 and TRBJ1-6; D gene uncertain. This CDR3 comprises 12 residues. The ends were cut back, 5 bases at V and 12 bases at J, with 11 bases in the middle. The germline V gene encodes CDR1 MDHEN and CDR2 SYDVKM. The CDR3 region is CASSPSQRPLHF. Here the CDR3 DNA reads TGTGCCAGCAGTCCTAGTCAAAGACCCCTCCACTTT.

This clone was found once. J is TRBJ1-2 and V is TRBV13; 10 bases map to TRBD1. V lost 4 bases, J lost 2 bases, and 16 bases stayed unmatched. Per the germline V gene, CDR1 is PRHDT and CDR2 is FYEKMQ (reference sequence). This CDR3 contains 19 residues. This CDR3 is CASSSLDRGPQKPNYGYTF. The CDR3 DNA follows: TGTGCCAGCAGCTCGCTCGACAGGGGGCCACAGAAACCGAACTATGGCTACACCTTC.

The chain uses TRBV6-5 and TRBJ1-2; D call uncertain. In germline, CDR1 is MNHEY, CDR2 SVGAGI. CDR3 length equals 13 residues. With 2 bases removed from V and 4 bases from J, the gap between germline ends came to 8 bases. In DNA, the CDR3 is TGTGCCAGCAGTTACGTCGAGGGCTATGGCTACACCTTC. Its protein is CASSYVEGYGYTF.

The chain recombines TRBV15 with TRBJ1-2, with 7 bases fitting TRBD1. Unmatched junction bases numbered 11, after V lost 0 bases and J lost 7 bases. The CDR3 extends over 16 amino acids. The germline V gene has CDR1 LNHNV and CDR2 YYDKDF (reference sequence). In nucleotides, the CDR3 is TGTGCCACCAGCAGAGATGCCCTACAGGGGCCCGGTGGCTACACCTTC. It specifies CATSRDALQGPGGYTF.

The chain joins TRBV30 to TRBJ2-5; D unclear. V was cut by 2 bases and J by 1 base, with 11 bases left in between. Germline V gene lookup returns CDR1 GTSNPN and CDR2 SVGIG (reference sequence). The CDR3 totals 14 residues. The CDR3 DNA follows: TGTGCCTGGAGTACCGACGTAGTCCAAGAGACCCAGTACTTC. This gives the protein CAWSTDVVQETQYF. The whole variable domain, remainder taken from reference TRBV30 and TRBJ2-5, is SQTIHQWPATLVQPVGSPLSLECTVEGTSNPNLYWYRQAAGRGLQLLFYSVGIGQISSEVPQNLSASRPQDRQFILSSKKLLLSDSGFYLCAWSTDVVQETQYFGPGTRLLVL.

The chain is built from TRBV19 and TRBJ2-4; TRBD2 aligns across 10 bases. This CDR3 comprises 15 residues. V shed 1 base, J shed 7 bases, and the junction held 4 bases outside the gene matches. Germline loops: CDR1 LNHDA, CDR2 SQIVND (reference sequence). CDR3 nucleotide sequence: TGTGCCAGTAGTATAGCGGCTAGCGGGAGTAACATTCAGTACTTC. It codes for CASSIAASGSNIQYF.